The table lists the clone carrying this T cell receptor (beta chain) with a few counts. This entry belongs to a study of T cells after yellow fever vaccination. V lost 2 bases to trimming and J lost 4 bases; unmatched junction nucleotides: 14. This CDR3 region has 18 residues. TCRdb analysed the 5' RACE reads with MiXCR anew, one entry per CDR3 protein. The sample shows approximately 550,000 distinct CDR3 sequences, 15% to 20% of them seen only once. The sequencing used PBMCs, collected 15 days after the yellow fever booster vaccination. This clonotype originated in a man aged 30-40 years who received the YFV17D yellow fever vaccine. The chain is built from TRBV23-1 and TRBJ2-1; 7 positions match TRBD1. TRBV23-1 has ORF status, its function being uncertain. CDR3 residues: CASSQSFPGTALYNEQFF. Written as DNA, the CDR3 is TGCGCCAGCAGTCAAAGTTTTCCCGGGACAGCTTTATACAATGAGCAGTTCTTC.